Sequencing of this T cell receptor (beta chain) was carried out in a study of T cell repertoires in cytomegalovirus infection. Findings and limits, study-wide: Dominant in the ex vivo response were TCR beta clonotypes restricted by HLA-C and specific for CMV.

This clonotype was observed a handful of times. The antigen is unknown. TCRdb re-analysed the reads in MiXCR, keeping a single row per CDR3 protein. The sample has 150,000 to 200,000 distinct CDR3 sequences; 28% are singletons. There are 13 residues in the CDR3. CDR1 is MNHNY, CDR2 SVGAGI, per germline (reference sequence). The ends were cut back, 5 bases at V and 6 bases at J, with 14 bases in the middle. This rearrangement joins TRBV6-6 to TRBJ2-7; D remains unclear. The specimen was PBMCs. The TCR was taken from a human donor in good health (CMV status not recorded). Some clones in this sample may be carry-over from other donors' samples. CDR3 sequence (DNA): TGTGCCAGCAGTAAAAACCGCCTCTTCGAGCAGTACTTC. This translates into CASSKNRLFEQYF.